This passage covers 29 T cell receptor beta chains from one sample sequenced in a study of cytomegalovirus exposure and HLA in healthy donors. It was with 60 Vbeta and 13 Jbeta primers that the PCR ran. Libraries were prepared by immunoSEQ multiplex PCR; TCRdb keeps only in-frame clonotypes and omits some of them. This table has about 120,000 clones, over 80% appearing once. Sequencing was done on a sample of PBMCs. The receptors originated from a man aged 30 to 39 in good health and CMV-seronegative.

This chain links TRBV6-5 with TRBJ2-5; 9 bases fit TRBD1. The J call is in doubt because the DNA end fits TRBJ2-7 better. Looked up from germline, CDR1 is MNHEY and CDR2 is SVGAGI. CDR3 length: 15 residues. CDR3 sequence (DNA): TGTGCCAGCAGTTACTCGGACAGGGGAGGCTACGAGCAGTACTTC. This translates into CASSYSDRGGYEQYF.

In DNA form, the CDR3 reads TGTGCCAGCACCCCTCCCGGGACAGGATCCTACGAGCAGTACTTC. Its protein is CASTPPGTGSYEQYF. The chain uses TRBV2 and TRBJ2-7; 8 nucleotides align to TRBD1. CDR1 is SNHLY, CDR2 FYNNEI, per germline. CDR3 length: 15 amino acids. The J segment lost 1 base and the V segment lost 7 bases, leaving 9 bases of the junction unmatched.

This clone has a handful of counts. Other DNA sequences of this sample code for an identical CDR3. The CDR3 is CASSYSGTGGSEAFF. The CDR3 region has the DNA TGTGCCAGCAGTTACTCCGGGACAGGGGGGTCTGAAGCTTTCTTT. This sequence joins TRBV6-5 and TRBJ1-1, with 11 bases lining up with TRBD1. After removal of 0 bases from V and 6 bases from J, the junction contained 3 bases not matched to a gene. Germline V gene sequence: CDR1 MNHEY, CDR2 SVGAGI. This CDR3 has 15 amino acids.

Concerning this clone: At one end the junction does not follow the germline gene, possibly because of a read error. The gene calls are TRBV28 and TRBJ2-3, with TRBD1 as a possible D gene (5 bases). The V gene's germline CDR1 is MDHEN and CDR2 SYDVKM. The CDR3 runs 12 residues. Here the CDR3 reads CASSLSTGTQYF. CDR3 bases: TGTGCCAGCAGTTTATCAACAGGTACGCAGTATTTT.

The V gene is TRBV5-6, the J gene TRBJ1-2; tentative D call: TRBD1 (6 bases). The CDR3 is 13 amino acids. Germline-derived CDR1 and CDR2 are SGHDT and YYEEEE. Trimming cost V 5 bases and J 8 bases, with 16 bases left between them. The DNA for the CDR3 is TGTGCCAGCAGTCGAAGGGGGGGTGGAGGCTACACCTTC. This codes for CASSRRGGGGYTF.

CDR3 residues: CASGGGHEQYF. The CDR3 DNA reads TGCGCCAGCGGGGGGGGCCACGAGCAGTACTTC. The gene calls are TRBV4-1 and TRBJ2-7, with D tentatively TRBD2 (7 bases). This CDR3 has 11 amino acids. V gave up 8 bases and J gave up 5 bases, with 10 bases separating them. Germline values: CDR1 MGHRA, CDR2 YSYEKL.

The chain joins TRBV19 to TRBJ1-5, with TRBD1 identical over 8 bases. This CDR3 contains 15 residues. Germline CDR1 is LNHDA and CDR2 is SQIVND (reference sequence). J was trimmed by 2 bases and V by 6 bases; bases with no gene match: 6. CDR3 sequence (DNA): TGTGCCAGTAGCGCAGGGGGCTGGGGCAATCAGCCCCAGCATTTT. The encoded protein is CASSAGGWGNQPQHF.

This sequence joins TRBV7-2 and TRBJ1-4; 8 bases fit TRBD1. The CDR3 has 17 residues. V was pared by 0 bases and J by 4 bases, with 7 bases of the junction left unmatched. Germline CDR1 reads SGHTA; CDR2 reads FQGNSA. The CDR3 sequence is CASSLAGRQGFNEKLFF. CDR3 coding DNA: TGTGCCAGCAGCTTAGCAGGGAGACAGGGGTTTAATGAAAAACTGTTTTTT. The entire variable domain, with the rest obtained from reference TRBV7-2 and TRBJ1-4, is as follows: GAGVSQSPSNKVTEKGKDVELRCDPISGHTALYWYRQSLGQGLEFLIYFQGNSAPDKSGLPSDRFSAERTGGSVSTLTIQRTQQEDSAVYLCASSLAGRQGFNEKLFFGSGTQLSVL.

This rearrangement joins TRBV28 to TRBJ2-2; D is perhaps TRBD1 (6 bases). The germline V gene has CDR1 MDHEN and CDR2 SYDVKM. This CDR3 has 14 residues. V was cut by 6 bases and J by 6 bases, with 14 bases left in between. CDR3 in DNA: TGTGCCAGCAGCCTAACAACAGGGTCCGGGGAGCTGTTTTTT. This gives the protein CASSLTTGSGELFF.

The chain joins TRBV25-1 to TRBJ2-7; D is possibly TRBD1 (5 bases). The CDR3 is 12 amino acids. V was cut by 8 bases and J by 6 bases, with 14 bases left in between. Per the germline V gene, CDR1 is MGHDK and CDR2 is SYGVNS. CDR3 DNA: TGTGCCAGCGGGGCCGTCTCCCGCGAGCAGTACTTC. It specifies CASGAVSREQYF.

The chain carries TRBV9 and TRBJ2-3, with TRBD2 matching over 9 bases. The germline V gene has CDR1 SGDLS and CDR2 YYNGEE. The CDR3 is 15 amino acids. V lost 4 bases and J lost 3; bases outside the gene matches: 6. The CDR3 nucleotides read TGTGCCAGCAGCCCCGGGACTAGCCATACAGATACGCAGTATTTT. This gives the protein CASSPGTSHTDTQYF.

This clone was counted a single time. J is TRBJ1-5 and V is TRBV6-5, with a possible D match to TRBD1 (6 bases). Germline CDR1 and CDR2: MNHEY and SVGAGI. This CDR3 region has 15 residues. V was shortened by 4 bases and J by 4 bases, with 14 bases between the two germline ends. The CDR3 nucleotides read TGTGCCAGCAGTTCGTTTCAGGGGCAAAATCAGCCCCAGCATTTT. Its protein product is CASSSFQGQNQPQHF.

The chain has TRBV28 and TRBJ2-7; 10 positions agree with TRBD1. V gave up 5 bases and J gave up 3 bases; unmatched junction bases: 7. Per the germline V gene, CDR1 is MDHEN and CDR2 is SYDVKM. This CDR3 is 15 amino acids long. CDR3 sequence (DNA): TGTGCCAGCAGTCGGGGACAGGGGTTTGGCTACGAGCAGTACTTC. Translation gives CASSRGQGFGYEQYF.

V and J are TRBV4-2 and TRBJ1-6; possible D gene TRBD1, 5 bases. Trimming removed 8 bases at V and 6 bases at J, with 11 bases between. The CDR3 is 13 residues long. The germline CDR1 and CDR2 sequences are LGHNA and YNFKEQ. DNA for the CDR3: TGTGCCAGCTTGGGGGACTCTAATTCACCCCTCCACTTT. This sequence encodes CASLGDSNSPLHF.

This clone is a singleton in its sample. This chain joins TRBV6-1 and TRBJ2-1; D is perhaps TRBD1 (6 bases). Trimming shortened V by 1 base and J by 16 bases, and 20 bases separated the two germline ends. CDR3 length equals 14 residues. Looked up from germline, CDR1 is MNHNS and CDR2 is SASEGT. CDR3 DNA: TGTGCCAGCAGTGAAGGGGGGCCGGGATCCATACCATTCTTC. Its protein is CASSEGGPGSIPFF.

The gene calls are TRBV7-9 and TRBJ1-5; 7 bases are a match to TRBD1. From germline, CDR1 is SEHNR and CDR2 FQNEAQ (reference sequence). The CDR3 is 17 residues long. V shed 1 base and J 1 base; nucleotides not matched to a gene: 7. The CDR3 here is CASSLGLQGSSNQPQHF. The CDR3 bases are TGTGCCAGCAGCTTAGGGCTACAGGGGTCAAGCAATCAGCCCCAGCATTTT.

This sequence joins TRBV10-2 and TRBJ1-1, with D unclear. This CDR3 has 12 residues. Germline CDR1 is WSHSY and CDR2 is SAAADI. Trimming stripped 6 bases from V and 2 bases from J, with 7 bases between. CDR3 sequence: CASRVANTEAFF. CDR3 coding DNA: TGCGCCAGCAGGGTAGCAAACACTGAAGCTTTCTTT.

This clone was counted once. V gene TRBV9 combines with J gene TRBJ2-1; TRBD1 agrees at 10 bases. This CDR3 has 18 amino acids. V lost 0 bases to trimming and J lost 4 bases; unmatched junction nucleotides: 10. Per germline, CDR1 SGDLS and CDR2 YYNGEE. The CDR3 DNA sequence: TGTGCCAGCAGCGTAGAGGGGACAGGGGATGGGTTTTACAATGAGCAGTTCTTC. This translates into CASSVEGTGDGFYNEQFF.

The rearrangement links TRBV29-1 to TRBJ1-2; TRBD1 is a possible D gene (5 bases). Per the germline V gene, CDR1 is SQVTM and CDR2 is ANQGSEA. The CDR3 contains 14 residues. The V end was cut by 3 bases, the J end by 4 bases, with 15 bases between. The CDR3 sequence: CSVETRGSLYGYTF. The CDR3 nucleotides are TGCAGCGTTGAGACACGGGGGTCACTCTATGGCTACACCTTC.

The chain combines TRBV6-6 with TRBJ1-1; 8 bases are shared with TRBD1. Germline values: CDR1 MNHNY, CDR2 SVGAGI (reference sequence). Trimming cost V 5 bases and J 4 bases; bases outside gene matches: 9. CDR3 length equals 15 residues. The CDR3: CASSRPLTGGTEAFF. The DNA for the CDR3 is TGTGCCAGCAGTCGGCCACTCACAGGGGGCACTGAAGCTTTCTTT.

V is TRBV5-6 and J is TRBJ2-5; no clear D gene. V was trimmed by 0 bases and J by 5 bases, leaving 5 bases between them. CDR1 and CDR2 (germline): SGHDT, YYEEEE. The CDR3 has 12 amino acids. The CDR3 loop is CASSLARETQYF. The CDR3 DNA follows: TGTGCCAGCAGCTTGGCCCGGGAGACCCAGTACTTC.

This clone occurred a few times. The rearrangement joins TRBV7-2 to TRBJ1-5; TRBD1 is a possible D gene (6 bases). The CDR3 covers 17 residues. V was trimmed by 1 base and J by 3 bases, leaving 16 bases between them. Germline CDR1 reads SGHTA; CDR2 reads FQGNSA. CDR3 amino acids: CASSLEGRQGINQPQHF. In DNA form, the CDR3 reads TGTGCCAGCAGCTTAGAAGGGCGGCAGGGGATCAATCAGCCCCAGCATTTT.

This clone was counted a single time. The V and J genes are TRBV7-2 and TRBJ2-7, with TRBD1 matching over 8 bases. The CDR3 has 13 residues. Germline V lookup: CDR1 SGHTA, CDR2 FQGNSA. J lost 5 bases, V lost 5 bases, and 5 bases had no gene match. The CDR3 sequence: CASSQGQGDEQYF. CDR3 nucleotide sequence: TGTGCCAGCAGCCAAGGACAGGGAGACGAGCAGTACTTC.

This chain joins TRBV10-1 and TRBJ2-3; 10 nucleotides agree with TRBD2. Trimming at V came to 3 bases and at J to 6 bases, leaving 6 bases not matched to a gene. The CDR3 covers 15 residues. Germline lookup yields CDR1 WNHNN and CDR2 SYGVQD (reference sequence). CDR3 sequence: CASSEAGGPSDTQYF. As DNA, the CDR3 is TGCGCCAGCAGTGAAGCGGGGGGGCCATCCGATACGCAGTATTTT.

V usage is TRBV7-2 and J usage is TRBJ1-2; a weak D match, TRBD1 (5 bases). The V end lost 1 base, the J end lost 7 bases, and 13 bases lay between the germline ends. CDR3 length equals 14 residues. Germline loops: CDR1 SGHTA, CDR2 FQGNSA. The CDR3 loop is CASSLGTYEFGYTF. The DNA of the CDR3 is TGTGCCAGCAGCTTAGGGACATACGAATTTGGCTACACCTTC.

This clone came up a few times. The V and J genes are TRBV28 and TRBJ2-2; the D gene is possibly TRBD1 (5 bases). The ends were cut back, 1 base at V and 4 bases at J, with 16 bases in the middle. Germline CDR1 reads MDHEN; CDR2 reads SYDVKM. The CDR3 has 17 amino acids. The CDR3 DNA follows: TGTGCCAGCAGTTTATTGCAGGGCGGTGGGGTCACCGGGGAGCTGTTTTTT. Protein: CASSLLQGGGVTGELFF.

The genes are TRBV12-2 and TRBJ2-1; TRBD2, as called in the table, went unchecked against the DNA. TRBV12-2 is designated a pseudogene. CDR3 length: 19 residues. The CDR3 region is CASRPRGRVADTCYNEQFF. CDR3 sequence (DNA): TGTGCAAGTCGCCCTCGGGGGAGGGTAGCGGACACATGCTACAATGAGCAGTTCTTC.

The chain links TRBV29-1 to TRBJ1-2; 7 bases align to TRBD1. This CDR3 region has 15 residues. Losses at the gene ends were 3 bases for V and 0 bases for J; bases not matched to a gene: 7. Germline V gene sequence: CDR1 SQVTM, CDR2 ANQGSEA. The DNA for the CDR3 is TGCAGCGTTGAGGGCCGGGACAGCACTAACTATGGCTACACCTTC. This gives the protein CSVEGRDSTNYGYTF.

The chain carries TRBV27 and TRBJ1-5, with 9 bases aligning to TRBD1. Germline values: CDR1 MNHEY, CDR2 SMNVEV (reference sequence). The CDR3 spans 15 residues. V was clipped by 6 bases and J by 1 base; unmatched bases: 4. The CDR3 loop reads CASRGDRESNQPQHF. As DNA, the CDR3 is TGTGCCAGCAGGGGGGACAGGGAAAGCAATCAGCCCCAGCATTTT.